This TCR beta chain was sequenced in a study of response to subunit inactivated influenza vaccine. Study results and limitations: Few additional T cells are recruited per seasonal influenza vaccination, authors suggested.

CDR3 length: 12 residues. The ends were cut back, 6 bases at V and 13 bases at J, with 19 bases in the middle. MiXCR, applied by TCRdb to the RT-PCR reads, yields one record per CDR3 protein. The sample contains fewer than 550,000 distinct CDR3 sequences, about 25% of which appear only once. Details on this clonotype: What it binds is unknown. A much larger clone differs from this one at a single base, so this may be a read error.

This material consisted of CD4+ T cells sorted from PBMCs, taken around 5 days after vaccination. The V gene is TRBV12-3 or TRBV12-4, the J gene TRBJ2-7, with D perhaps matching TRBD1 or TRBD2 (6 bases each). The clonotype was recovered from a man in his forties or fifties who received an inactivated influenza vaccine. CDR3 DNA sequence: TGTGCCAGCAGCCAATGGGGGGCTATTATCTACTTC. It translates to CASSQWGAIIYF.